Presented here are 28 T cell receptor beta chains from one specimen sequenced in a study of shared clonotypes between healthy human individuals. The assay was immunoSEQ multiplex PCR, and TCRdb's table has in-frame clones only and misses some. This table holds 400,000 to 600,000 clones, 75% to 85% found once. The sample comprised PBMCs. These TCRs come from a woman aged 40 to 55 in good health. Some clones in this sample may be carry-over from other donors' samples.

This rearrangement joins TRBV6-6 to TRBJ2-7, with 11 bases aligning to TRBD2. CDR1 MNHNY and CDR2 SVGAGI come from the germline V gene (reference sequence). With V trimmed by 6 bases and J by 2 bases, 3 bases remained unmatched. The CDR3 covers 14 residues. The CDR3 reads CASRRLAGPYEQYF. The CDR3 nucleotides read TGTGCCAGCAGGCGACTAGCGGGACCCTACGAGCAGTACTTC.

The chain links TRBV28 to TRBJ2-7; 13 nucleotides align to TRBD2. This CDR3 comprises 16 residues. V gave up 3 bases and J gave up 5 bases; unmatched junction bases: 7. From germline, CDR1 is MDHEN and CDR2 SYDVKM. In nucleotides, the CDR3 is TGTGCCAGCAGTTTTCCTAGACTAGCGGGAGGCCACGAGCAGTACTTC. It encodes CASSFPRLAGGHEQYF.

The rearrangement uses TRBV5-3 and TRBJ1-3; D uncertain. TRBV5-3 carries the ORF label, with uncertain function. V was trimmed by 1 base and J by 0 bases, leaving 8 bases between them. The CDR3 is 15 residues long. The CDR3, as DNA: TGTGCCAGAAGCTTGAGGCGGAGCTCTGGAAACACCATATATTTT. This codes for CARSLRRSSGNTIYF.

The CDR3 DNA reads as TGTGCCAGTAGTATATCATCCAGGGCGGTCACCGGGGAGCTGTTTTTT. Amino acids: CASSISSRAVTGELFF. The chain links TRBV19 to TRBJ2-2, with TRBD1 as a possible D gene (5 bases). Trimming pared 2 bases from V and 4 bases from J, leaving 14 bases between. In germline, CDR1 is LNHDA, CDR2 SQIVND (reference sequence). This CDR3 contains 16 residues.

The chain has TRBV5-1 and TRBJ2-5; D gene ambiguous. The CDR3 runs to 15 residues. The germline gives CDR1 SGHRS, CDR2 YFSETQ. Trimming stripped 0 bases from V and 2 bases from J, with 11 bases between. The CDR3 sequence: CASSLEPLPQETQYF. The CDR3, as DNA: TGCGCCAGCAGCTTGGAGCCACTCCCACAAGAGACCCAGTACTTC.

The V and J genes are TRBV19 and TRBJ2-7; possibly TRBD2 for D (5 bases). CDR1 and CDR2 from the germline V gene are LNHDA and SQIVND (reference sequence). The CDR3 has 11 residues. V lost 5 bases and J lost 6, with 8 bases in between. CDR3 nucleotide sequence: TGTGCCAGTAGTGAGGGCGGCGAGCAGTACTTC. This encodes CASSEGGEQYF.

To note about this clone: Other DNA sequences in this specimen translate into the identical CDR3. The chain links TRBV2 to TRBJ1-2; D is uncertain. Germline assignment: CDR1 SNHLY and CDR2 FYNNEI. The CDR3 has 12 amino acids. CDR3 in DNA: TGTGCGAGCGACCGGGAAGGGTATGGCTACACCTTC. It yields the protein CASDREGYGYTF.

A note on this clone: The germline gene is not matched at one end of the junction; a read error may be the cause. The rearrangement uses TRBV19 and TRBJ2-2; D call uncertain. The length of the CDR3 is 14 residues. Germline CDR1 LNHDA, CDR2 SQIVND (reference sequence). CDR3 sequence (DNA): TGTGCCAGTAGTGTAGACAAGAACACCGGGGAGCTGTTTTTT. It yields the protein CASSVDKNTGELFF.

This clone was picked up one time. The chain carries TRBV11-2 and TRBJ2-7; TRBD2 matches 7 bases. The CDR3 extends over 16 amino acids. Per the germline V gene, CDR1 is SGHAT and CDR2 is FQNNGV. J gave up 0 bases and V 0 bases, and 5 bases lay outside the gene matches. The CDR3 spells CASSLDRGGSSYEQYF. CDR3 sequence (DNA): TGTGCCAGCAGCTTAGATCGGGGCGGGAGCTCCTACGAGCAGTACTTC.

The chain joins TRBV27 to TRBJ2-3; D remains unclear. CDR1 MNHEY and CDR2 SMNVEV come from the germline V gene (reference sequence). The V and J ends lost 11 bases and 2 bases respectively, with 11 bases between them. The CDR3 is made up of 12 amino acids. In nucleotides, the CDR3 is TGTGCCGCTGGCGCCTACACAGATACGCAGTATTTT. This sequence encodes CAAGAYTDTQYF.

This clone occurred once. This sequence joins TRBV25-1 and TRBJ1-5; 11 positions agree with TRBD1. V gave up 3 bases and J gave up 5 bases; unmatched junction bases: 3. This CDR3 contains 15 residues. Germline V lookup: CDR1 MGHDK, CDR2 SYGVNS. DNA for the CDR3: TGTGCCAGCAGTGATAGGGGACAGGGGGATCAGCCCCAGCATTTT. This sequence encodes CASSDRGQGDQPQHF.

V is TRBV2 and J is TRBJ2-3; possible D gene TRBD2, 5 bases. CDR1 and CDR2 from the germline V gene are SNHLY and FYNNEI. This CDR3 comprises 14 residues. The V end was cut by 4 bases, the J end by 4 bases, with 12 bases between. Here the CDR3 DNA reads TGTGCCAGCAGTGTAGGGCTAGCCTCAGATACGCAGTATTTT. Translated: CASSVGLASDTQYF.

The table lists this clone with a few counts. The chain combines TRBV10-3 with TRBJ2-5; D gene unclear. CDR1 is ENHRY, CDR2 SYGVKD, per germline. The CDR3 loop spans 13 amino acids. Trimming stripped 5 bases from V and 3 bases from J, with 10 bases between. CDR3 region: CAISPGAEETQYF. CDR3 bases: TGTGCCATCAGTCCCGGCGCAGAAGAGACCCAGTACTTC.

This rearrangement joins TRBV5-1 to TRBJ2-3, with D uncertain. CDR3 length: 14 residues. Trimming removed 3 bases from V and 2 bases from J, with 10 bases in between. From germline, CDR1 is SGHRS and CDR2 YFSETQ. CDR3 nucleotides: TGCGCCAGCAGCTCCACGGCCCACACAGATACGCAGTATTTT. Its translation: CASSSTAHTDTQYF.

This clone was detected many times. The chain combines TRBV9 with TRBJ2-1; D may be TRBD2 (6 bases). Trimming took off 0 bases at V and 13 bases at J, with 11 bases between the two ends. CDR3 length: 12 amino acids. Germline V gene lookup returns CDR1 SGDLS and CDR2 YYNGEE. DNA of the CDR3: TGTGCCAGCAGCGTAGAGGCGGGATACCAGTTCTTC. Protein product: CASSVEAGYQFF.

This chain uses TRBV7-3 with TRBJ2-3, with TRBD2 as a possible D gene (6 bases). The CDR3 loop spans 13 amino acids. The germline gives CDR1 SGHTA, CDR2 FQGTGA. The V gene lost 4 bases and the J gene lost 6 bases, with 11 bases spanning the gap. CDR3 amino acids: CASSSVLADTQYF. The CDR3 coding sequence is TGTGCCAGCAGCTCCGTTCTAGCGGATACGCAGTATTTT.

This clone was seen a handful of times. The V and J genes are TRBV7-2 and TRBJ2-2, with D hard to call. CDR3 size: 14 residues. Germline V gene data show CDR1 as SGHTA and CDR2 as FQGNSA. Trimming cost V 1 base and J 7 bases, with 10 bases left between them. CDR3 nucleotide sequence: TGTGCCAGCAGCTTAGTGGGTTCGGGCGGGGAGCTGTTTTTT. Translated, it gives CASSLVGSGGELFF.

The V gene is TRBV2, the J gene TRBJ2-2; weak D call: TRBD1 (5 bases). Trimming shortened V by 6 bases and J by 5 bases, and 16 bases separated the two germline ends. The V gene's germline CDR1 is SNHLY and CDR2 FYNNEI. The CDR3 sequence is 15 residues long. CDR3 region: CASSLRDRETGELFF. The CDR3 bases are TGTGCCAGCAGCTTACGAGACAGAGAGACCGGGGAGCTGTTTTTT.

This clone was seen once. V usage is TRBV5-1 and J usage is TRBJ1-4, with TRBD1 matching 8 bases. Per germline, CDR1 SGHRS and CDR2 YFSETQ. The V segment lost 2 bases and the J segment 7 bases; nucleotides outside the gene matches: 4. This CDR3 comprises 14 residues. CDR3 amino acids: CASSLQGGPEKLFF. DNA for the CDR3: TGCGCCAGCAGCTTACAGGGGGGTCCTGAAAAACTGTTTTTT.

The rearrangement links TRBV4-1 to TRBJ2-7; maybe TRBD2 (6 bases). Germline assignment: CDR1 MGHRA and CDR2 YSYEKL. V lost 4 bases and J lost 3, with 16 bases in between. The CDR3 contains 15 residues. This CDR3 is CASSRRESGDYEQYF. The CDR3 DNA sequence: TGCGCCAGCAGCCGGCGTGAGTCGGGGGACTACGAGCAGTACTTC.

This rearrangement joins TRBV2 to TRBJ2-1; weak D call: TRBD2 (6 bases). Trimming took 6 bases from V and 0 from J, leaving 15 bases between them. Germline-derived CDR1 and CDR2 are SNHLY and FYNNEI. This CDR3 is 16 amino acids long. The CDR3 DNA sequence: TGTGCCAGCAGCCGCGGTAGCGGCTACTCCTACAATGAGCAGTTCTTC. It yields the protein CASSRGSGYSYNEQFF.

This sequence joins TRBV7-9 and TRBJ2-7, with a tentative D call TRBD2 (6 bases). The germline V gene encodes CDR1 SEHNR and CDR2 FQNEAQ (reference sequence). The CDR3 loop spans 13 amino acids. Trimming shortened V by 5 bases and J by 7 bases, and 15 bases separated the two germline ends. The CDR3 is CASSHPFRGEQYF. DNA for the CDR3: TGTGCCAGCAGCCACCCCTTCCGGGGGGAGCAGTACTTC.

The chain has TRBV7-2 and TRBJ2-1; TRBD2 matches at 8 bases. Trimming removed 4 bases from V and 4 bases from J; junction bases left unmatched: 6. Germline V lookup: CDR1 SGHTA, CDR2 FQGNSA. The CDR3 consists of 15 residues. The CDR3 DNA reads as TGTGCCAGCAGCTCCGCGGGAGGCCCTTACAATGAGCAGTTCTTC. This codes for CASSSAGGPYNEQFF.

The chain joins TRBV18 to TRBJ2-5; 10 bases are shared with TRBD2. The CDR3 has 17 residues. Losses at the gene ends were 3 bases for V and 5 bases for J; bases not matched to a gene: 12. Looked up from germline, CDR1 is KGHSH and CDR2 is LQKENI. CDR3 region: CASSPSRTSGGGETQYF. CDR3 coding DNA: TGTGCCAGCTCACCCTCAAGGACTAGCGGAGGAGGGGAGACCCAGTACTTC.

The CDR3 DNA is TGTGCCAGCTCCGGAACAGGGGTCGGTCCCACCGGGGAGCTGTTTTTT. Its protein product is CASSGTGVGPTGELFF. The rearrangement links TRBV2 to TRBJ2-2, with TRBD1 matching over 7 bases. After removal of 8 bases from V and 4 bases from J, the junction contained 13 bases not matched to a gene. Germline CDR1 SNHLY, CDR2 FYNNEI. CDR3 size: 16 residues.

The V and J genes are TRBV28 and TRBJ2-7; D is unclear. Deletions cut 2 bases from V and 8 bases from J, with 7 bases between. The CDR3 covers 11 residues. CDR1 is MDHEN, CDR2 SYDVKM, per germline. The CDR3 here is CASSLNSQQYF. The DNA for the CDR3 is TGTGCCAGCAGTTTAAACTCGCAGCAGTACTTC. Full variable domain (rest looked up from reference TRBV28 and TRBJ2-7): DVKVTQSSRYLVKRTGEKVFLECVQDMDHENMFWYRQDPGLGLRLIYFSYDVKMKEKGDIPEGYSVSREKKERFSLILESASTNQTSMYLCASSLNSQQYFGPGTRLTVT.

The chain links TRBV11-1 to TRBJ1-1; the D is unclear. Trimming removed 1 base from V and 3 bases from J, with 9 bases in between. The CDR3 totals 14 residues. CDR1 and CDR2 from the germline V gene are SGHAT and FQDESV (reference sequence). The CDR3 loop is CASSLDSAYTEAFF. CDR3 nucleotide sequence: TGTGCCAGCAGCTTAGACAGTGCATACACTGAAGCTTTCTTT. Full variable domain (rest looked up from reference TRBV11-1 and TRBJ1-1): EAEVAQSPRYKITEKSQAVAFWCDPISGHATLYWYRQILGQGPELLVQFQDESVVDDSQLPKDRFSAERLKGVDSTLKIQPAELGDSAMYLCASSLDSAYTEAFFGQGTRLTVV.

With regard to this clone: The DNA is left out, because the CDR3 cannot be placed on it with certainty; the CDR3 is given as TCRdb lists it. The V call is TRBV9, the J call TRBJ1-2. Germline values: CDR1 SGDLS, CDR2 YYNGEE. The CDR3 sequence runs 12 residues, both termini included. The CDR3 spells CASSVGRGSHTF.